This T cell receptor beta chain was captured in a study of radiation and T cells in renal cell carcinoma. Study outcomes and limitations: Pretreatment tumor biopsies were lacking, so baseline clonotypes are unknown. From baseline, blood top tumor clonotypes peaked at 2 weeks post-radiation.

Assay: immunoSEQ multiplex PCR; the TCRdb copy retains only in-frame clones and omits some. This table has around 74,000 clones, over 65% appearing once. Time point specified: blood 4 weeks post-SBRT, at nephrectomy. The treatment was: 15 Gy SBRT to primary tumor, nephrectomy 4 weeks later. Nephrectomy followed 15 Gy stereotactic body radiation by 4 weeks. Blood was sampled at baseline, 2 weeks and 4 weeks after SBRT. A remark on this clone: Its matching antigen is unknown.

Germline assignment: CDR1 LGHNA and CDR2 YNFKEQ. This CDR3 is 15 amino acids long. V gave up 1 base and J gave up 3 bases, with 9 bases separating them. The sample was blood, taken from a patient whose treatment included radiotherapy and nephrectomy. The chain uses TRBV4-2 and TRBJ1-4; no clear D gene. The origin of this receptor is an older woman with renal cell carcinoma. CDR3 in DNA: TGTGCCAGCAGCCAAGCCGCGGGGTCTAATGAAAAACTGTTTTTT. Translating gives CASSQAAGSNEKLFF.